This T cell receptor beta chain was sequenced during a study of T-cell memory formation after mild COVID-19 (dated by TCRdb to about 2021). Broadly, across the study: TCR sequence clusters from the two donors were found to be largely donor specific. The cohort comprised two young, previously healthy adult volunteers, one female and one male. Longitudinal TCRalpha and TCRbeta repertoire sequencing tracked T-cell clones expanding and contracting after mild COVID-19 in two donors.

Ficoll-Paque density gradient centrifugation was the method used to isolate PBMCs. TCRdb shows the sequencer as Illumina NovaSeq 6000. TCRalpha and TCRbeta cDNA libraries were constructed by 5'RACE with constant-segment primers, with sample barcodes and unique molecular identifiers being introduced. Trizol reagent was used to extract RNA from every sample. Amplification of the libraries took two PCR steps, and the second step added a second sample barcode plus Illumina TruSeq adapters. Libraries were sequenced on an Illumina NovaSeq with 2 x 150 bp paired-end reads. The study's own analysis went as follows. With migec v1.2.7, reads were demultiplexed and then collapsed into UMI-guided consensus sequences. Using mixcr v2.1.11, the UMI consensuses were aligned to TRA and TRB V and J templates and assembled into clonotypes. A clonotype was counted as expanded or contracted only when both edgeR and NoisET called the clonotype significant, with the noise models trained on biological replicates. For edgeR calls, the cutoffs were a false discovery rate-adjusted p below 0.01 and a log2 fold-change threshold of 1. As an exploratory analysis of dynamics, max-normalized trajectories of the 1000 most abundant clonotypes were examined by PCA with hierarchical clustering. Each responding clone was given a CD4 or CD8 phenotype based on the CD4+ and CD8+ repertoires, which had been sequenced separately. Using fastp at Q25 and MiXCR, TCRdb reprocessed the public reads and kept productive beta chains. When rows share a CDR3 protein, they turn into one entry using the most common DNA and genes. These V and J calls originate from TCRdb's pipeline instead of the authors' own analysis. Recorded for this sample are about 470,000 distinct CDR3 sequences; about 23% of them occurred a single time. Of the sample, around 12% falls within the top ten clones.

Findings and caveats that apply to the study as a whole: Whether the second-wave clones peaking on day 37 were SARS-CoV-2 specific was not confirmed. Some responding clones were found in pre-infection memory, which suggests that pre-existing cross-reactive memory T cells took part in the SARS-CoV-2 response. Clones contracting from day 15 to 85 had balanced CD4/CD8 phenotypes, while a second wave expanding from day 15 to 37 was biased towards CD4+. The study covered only two mild cases, and larger cohorts including severe cases with pre-infection samples were considered necessary. Contracting CD4+ clones appeared mostly in the CM and EM memory subsets, whereas CD8+ clones were enriched in EMRA.

Ten or more counts support this clonotype. No cognate antigen has been identified for it. The input lacks base qualities; no much larger clone sits a single base away. The TCR sequence derives from an adult woman who had mild COVID-19 (a few samples of this study predate the infection). The sample titles of this study are shuffled in the database, so cell type and time point are left out; the donor was told from shared clones. Input material: PBMCs or a T cell subset sorted from them (not recorded which).

Read as DNA, the sequence is TGTGCCAGCAGCCCACTAGGCCTAGCGGTTCCAGATACGCAGTATTTT. This codes for CASSPLGLAVPDTQYF. The sequence joins TRBV7-3 to TRBJ2-3; 7 central bases correspond to TRBD2. Ends trimmed: V by 5 bases, J by 4 bases; bases unmatched to a gene: 12. From the germline V gene, CDR1 is SGHTA and CDR2 is FQGTGA. The CDR3 contains 16 residues, cysteine and phenylalanine counted. Of the read, only the CDR3 DNA is kept; its 48 bases are in frame from base 1.